This T cell receptor (beta chain) was retrieved from a study of blood T cell repertoires in COVID-19. On the study more broadly: Italy, Spain and the United States were the sources of the convalescent and acute COVID-19 samples. T cells, B-cell-depleted T cells, or PBMCs provided the cDNA or gDNA that served as material.

Repertoires were generated with immunoSEQ multiplex PCR, while TCRdb's copy carries only in-frame clones and drops some. The sample comprises 150,000 to 200,000 clones, 65% to 80% of which are singletons, and about a sixth rests with the top ten. Germline CDR1 reads MNHEY; CDR2 reads SVGAGI. This CDR3 spans 14 amino acids. J gave up 6 bases and V 5 bases, and 2 bases lay outside the gene matches. This chain connects TRBV6-5 to TRBJ2-4; 12 bases fit TRBD2. The source is a woman between 45 and 65 years old with acute COVID-19. What was sequenced was PBMCs or T cells enriched from blood (not recorded which). The CDR3 sequence: CASSRLAGVNIQYF. CDR3 bases: TGTGCCAGCAGTAGACTAGCGGGAGTAAACATTCAGTACTTC.